This T cell receptor beta chain was found in a study of blood T cell repertoires in COVID-19 (TCRdb year 2020). Some background on the complete study: The collaborator samples originated in the United States, Italy and Spain and spanned the acute and convalescent phases of COVID-19. The material from the prospective study consisted of cDNA or gDNA derived from T cells, B-cell-depleted T cells, or PBMCs. Deeply sampled blood TCRbeta repertoires from subjects exposed to, actively infected with, or recovered from COVID-19 were included in the dataset. The repertoires were released in a freely available public database meant as a resource for research on the immune response to SARS-CoV-2. The samples were drawn from two sources: the first 160 participants of the ongoing ImmuneRACE study, and 1,254 subjects contributed by 6 global collaborators. Sample metadata almost always included a de-identified subject ID, COVID-19 status, age in years and sex. Where available, HLA class I and class II types were taken from metadata supplied by the sample provider and were not determined by assay-based typing. Here is what the overall study found, with its caveats: Clinical and demographic metadata were provided uncurated, with the amount varying by source and participant.

Each collaborating institution followed its own protocols to collect whole blood in K2EDTA tubes. For TCRbeta analysis, collaborators shipped samples in one of three forms: frozen whole blood, isolated PBMCs, or DNA extracted from either of those sample types. Of note for this clone: The clone's antigen remains unknown. Qualities for individual bases were not recorded, and no much larger clone is one base off.

For CDR1 and CDR2, the germline V gene lists SGDLS and YYNGEE. V is pared back by 0 bases and J by 5 bases, with 14 bases lying between the germline termini. Spanning cysteine to phenylalanine, the CDR3 consists of 15 amino acids. Only the CDR3 DNA is retained, 45 bases long and in frame from the first base. TCRbeta CDR3 regions were amplified from genomic DNA using the immunoSEQ Assay, a bias-controlled multiplex PCR. On the study's bioinformatics: The number of nucleated cells in each sample was estimated by amplification of reference gene primers within the assay. To quantify the absolute abundance of each unique TCRbeta CDR3 rearrangement, sequence reads were collapsed and filtered. For each sample, productive Simpson clonality was calculated as the square root of Simpson's diversity index across productive rearrangements. The table was pulled from immuneACCESS by TCRdb, which kept in-frame rearrangements only. Such tables lose some clones; where checked, under half of the loss comes from unresolved V genes, and the rest has no known cause. V, J and clone size are those of that table, while D and trimming were read from the DNA. This sample comprises about 250,000 clones, about four fifths of them detected only once. The ten largest clones represent 4% to 5.5% of the sample.

The sequence was collected from a man in his fifties or sixties with active or convalescent COVID-19. Here the chain combines TRBV9 and TRBJ1-2; TRBD1 is perhaps the D gene, given 5 matching bases. Source material: peripheral blood. The CDR3 sequence is CASSVALGRGYGYTF. The sequenced DNA is TGTGCCAGCAGCGTAGCGTTAGGGAGGGGTTATGGCTACACCTTC.